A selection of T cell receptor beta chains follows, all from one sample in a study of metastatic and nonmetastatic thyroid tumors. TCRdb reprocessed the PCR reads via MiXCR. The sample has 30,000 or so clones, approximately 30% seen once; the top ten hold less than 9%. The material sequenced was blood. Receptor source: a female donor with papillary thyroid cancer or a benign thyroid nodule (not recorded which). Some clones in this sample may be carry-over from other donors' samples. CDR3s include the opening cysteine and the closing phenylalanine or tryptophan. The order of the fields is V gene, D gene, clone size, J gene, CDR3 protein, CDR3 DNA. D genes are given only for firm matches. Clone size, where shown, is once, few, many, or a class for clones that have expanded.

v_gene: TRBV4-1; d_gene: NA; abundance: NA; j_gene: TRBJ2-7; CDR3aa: CASSPAWVPNEQYF; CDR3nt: TGCGCCAGCAGCCCGGCGTGGGTCCCCAACGAGCAGTACTTC
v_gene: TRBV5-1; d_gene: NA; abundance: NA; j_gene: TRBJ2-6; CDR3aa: CASSEISGPGANVLTF; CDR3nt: TGCGCCAGCAGCGAAATCTCAGGGCCCGGGGCCAACGTCCTGACTTTC
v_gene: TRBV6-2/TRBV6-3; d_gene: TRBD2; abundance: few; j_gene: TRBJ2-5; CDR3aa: CASSTSGSETQYF; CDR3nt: TGTGCCAGCAGTACTAGCGGGAGTGAGACCCAGTACTTC
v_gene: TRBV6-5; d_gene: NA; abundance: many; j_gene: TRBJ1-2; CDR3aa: CASSYSINAAPGGYTF; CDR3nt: TGTGCCAGCAGTTACTCGATAAACGCCGCCCCGGGTGGCTACACCTTC
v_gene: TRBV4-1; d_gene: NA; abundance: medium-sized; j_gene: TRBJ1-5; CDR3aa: CASSQELISGTEQPQHF; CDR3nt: TGCGCCAGCAGCCAAGAACTGATCTCAGGTACAGAACAGCCCCAGCATTTT
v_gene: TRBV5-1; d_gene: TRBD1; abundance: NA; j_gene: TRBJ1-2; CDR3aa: CASTARTGENGYTF; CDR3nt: TGCGCCAGCACCGCCAGGACAGGGGAGAATGGCTACACCTTC
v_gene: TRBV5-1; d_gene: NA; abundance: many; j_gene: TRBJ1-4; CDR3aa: CASRSGTFATNEKLFF; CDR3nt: TGCGCCAGCAGGTCCGGGACGTTTGCAACTAATGAAAAACTGTTTTTT
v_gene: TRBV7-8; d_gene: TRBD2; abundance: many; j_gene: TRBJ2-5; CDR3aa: CASLPWEGLAETQYF; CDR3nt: TGTGCCAGCCTCCCTTGGGAGGGGTTGGCAGAGACCCAGTACTTC
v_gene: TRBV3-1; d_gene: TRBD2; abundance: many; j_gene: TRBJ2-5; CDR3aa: CASSQVTSGRDSETQYF; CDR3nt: TGTGCCAGCAGCCAAGTAACCAGCGGGAGGGATAGTGAGACCCAGTACTTC
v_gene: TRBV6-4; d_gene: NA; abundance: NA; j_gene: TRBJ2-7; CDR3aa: CASSDSRGSDYEQYF; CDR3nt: TGTGCCAGCAGTGACTCCCGGGGATCAGACTACGAGCAGTACTTC
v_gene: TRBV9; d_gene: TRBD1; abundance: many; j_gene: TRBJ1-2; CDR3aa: CASSGSRDRLYGYTF; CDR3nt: TGTGCCAGCAGCGGCTCGAGGGACAGGCTCTATGGCTACACCTTC
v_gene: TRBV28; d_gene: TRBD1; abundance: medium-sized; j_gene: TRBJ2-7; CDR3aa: CASSKTGKNYEQYF; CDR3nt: TGTGCCAGCAGTAAGACAGGGAAAAACTACGAGCAGTACTTC
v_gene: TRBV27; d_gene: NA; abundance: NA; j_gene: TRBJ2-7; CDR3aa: CASRTGRTNSYEQYF; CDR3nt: TGTGCCAGCAGAACGGGACGAACTAACTCCTACGAGCAGTACTTC
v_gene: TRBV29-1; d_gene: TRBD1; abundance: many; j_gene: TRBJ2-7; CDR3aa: CSVRTGDRAYEQYF; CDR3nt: TGCAGCGTTCGGACAGGGGATCGGGCCTACGAGCAGTACTTC
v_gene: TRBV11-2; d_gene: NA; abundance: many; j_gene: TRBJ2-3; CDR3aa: CASSLGSGTDTQYF; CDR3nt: TGTGCCAGCAGCTTAGGATCCGGCACAGATACGCAGTATTTT